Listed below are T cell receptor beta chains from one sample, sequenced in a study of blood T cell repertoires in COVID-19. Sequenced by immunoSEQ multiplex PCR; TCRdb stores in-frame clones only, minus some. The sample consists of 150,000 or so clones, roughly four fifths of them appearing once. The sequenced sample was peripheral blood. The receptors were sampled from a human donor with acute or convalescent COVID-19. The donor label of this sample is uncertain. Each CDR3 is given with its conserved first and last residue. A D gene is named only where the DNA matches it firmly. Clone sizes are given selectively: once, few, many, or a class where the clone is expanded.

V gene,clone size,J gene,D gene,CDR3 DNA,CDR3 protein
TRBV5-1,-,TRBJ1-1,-,TGCGCCAGCAGCTTAGAGGAGGGGACGGGCACTGAAGCTTTCTTT,CASSLEEGTGTEAFF
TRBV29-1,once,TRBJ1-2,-,TGCAGCGGGGGGGCCGGGAACAATGGCTACACCTTC,CSGGAGNNGYTF
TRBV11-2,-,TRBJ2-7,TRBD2,TGTGCCAGCAGCTCTGGACTAGGCTCCTACGAGCAGTACTTC,CASSSGLGSYEQYF
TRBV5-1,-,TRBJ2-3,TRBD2,TGCGCCAGCAGCTTAGGGACTAGCGGGGGGAGCACAGATACGCAGTATTTT,CASSLGTSGGSTDTQYF
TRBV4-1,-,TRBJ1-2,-,TGCGCCAGCAGCCAAGATCCTTACAGGGGCTACACCTTC,CASSQDPYRGYTF
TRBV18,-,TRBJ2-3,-,TGTGCCAGCTCCTCCAGCGGCTATCCCACAGATACGCAGTATTTT,CASSSSGYPTDTQYF
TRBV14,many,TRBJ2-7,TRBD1,TGTGCCAGCAGCTCCGGGACAGCCTACGAGCAGTACTTC,CASSSGTAYEQYF
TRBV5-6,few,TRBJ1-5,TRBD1,TGTGCCAGCAGTCTGACAGGGAACCAGCCCCAGCATTTT,CASSLTGNQPQHF
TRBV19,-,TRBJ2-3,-,TGTGCCAGTAGGACGAGGACAGATACGCAGTATTTT,CASRTRTDTQYF
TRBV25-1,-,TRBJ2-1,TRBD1,TGTGCCAGCAGCCCCGGGACAGGGGGCTTCAATGAGCAGTTCTTC,CASSPGTGGFNEQFF
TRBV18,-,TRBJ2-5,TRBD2,TGTGCCAGCTCAGAAGGTGGCGGGGGGGGAAACCAAGAGACCCAGTACTTC,CASSEGGGGGNQETQYF
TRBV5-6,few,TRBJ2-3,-,TGTGCCAGCAGCTTCGGCAGGGGCACAGATACGCAGTATTTT,CASSFGRGTDTQYF